What follows describes a single T cell receptor beta chain. The same CDR3 can be traced to other DNA sequences in this sample. The record originates from a study of cytomegalovirus exposure and HLA in healthy donors. The primer mix had 60 Vbeta and 13 Jbeta primers. This table comes from immunoSEQ multiplex PCR, and its TCRdb copy is limited to in-frame clones, with some not included. The sample holds 150,000 to 200,000 clones, roughly 71% seen once. The length of the CDR3 is 13 residues. Trimming stripped 5 bases from V and 0 bases from J, with 7 bases between. Germline V gene lookup returns CDR1 MNHEY and CDR2 SMNVEV (reference sequence).

V is TRBV27 and J is TRBJ1-1, with D possibly TRBD1 on 5 matching bases. The specimen was PBMCs. This clonotype was obtained from a woman in her forties or fifties in good health and CMV-seropositive. The CDR3 DNA follows: TGTGCCAGCAGTCGGACACTGAACACTGAAGCTTTCTTT. As protein: CASSRTLNTEAFF.